Below, 29 T cell receptor beta chains from the same sample are listed, as sequenced in a study of OX40 agonist ivuxolimab in advanced cancers. Sequencing was performed with immunoSEQ multiplex PCR; in TCRdb, only in-frame clones are kept and a portion is missing. This table has approximately 67,000 clones, 85% to 95% appearing once. The sequencing here drew on CD4+ or CD8+ T cells sorted from blood, taken in a trial of the OX40 agonist ivuxolimab. These receptors all stem from an adult with an advanced solid tumor such as melanoma, head and neck, liver or kidney cancer.

The rearrangement links TRBV7-8 to TRBJ1-3; 7 nucleotides match TRBD1. CDR1 is SGHVS, CDR2 FQNEAQ, per germline. The CDR3 is 15 residues long. Trimming took 5 bases from V and 0 from J; bases not matched to a gene: 4. The CDR3 reads CASSPRTGSGNTIYF. The DNA of the CDR3 is TGTGCCAGCAGCCCACGGACAGGCTCTGGAAACACCATATATTTT.

This chain links TRBV27 with TRBJ2-3; 11 bases agree with TRBD1. V shed 0 bases, J shed 6 bases, and the junction held 5 bases outside the gene matches. The length of the CDR3 is 16 residues. Germline loops: CDR1 MNHEY, CDR2 SMNVEV (reference sequence). This CDR3 is CASSLSSGTGGDTQYF. The CDR3, as DNA: TGTGCCAGCAGTTTATCTAGCGGGACAGGGGGGGATACGCAGTATTTT.

The rearrangement links TRBV28 to TRBJ1-1; perhaps TRBD1 as D (5 bases). CDR1 is MDHEN, CDR2 SYDVKM, per germline. Trimming took 6 bases from V and 1 from J, leaving 15 bases between them. The CDR3 is 15 amino acids. The CDR3 is CASSLMGQANTEAFF. For the CDR3, the DNA is TGTGCCAGCAGCCTCATGGGGCAGGCGAACACTGAAGCTTTCTTT.

This sequence joins TRBV28 and TRBJ2-3; TRBD1 matches 7 bases. Germline CDR1 and CDR2: MDHEN and SYDVKM. V dropped 3 bases and J dropped 2; count of bases not matched to a gene: 2. The CDR3 consists of 14 residues. The CDR3 coding sequence is TGTGCCAGCAGTTTCGGGACAGACACAGATACGCAGTATTTT. Protein: CASSFGTDTDTQYF.

This rearrangement joins TRBV27 to TRBJ1-1; D is unclear. Germline V gene data show CDR1 as MNHEY and CDR2 as SMNVEV (reference sequence). Trimming pared 5 bases from V and 0 bases from J, leaving 10 bases between. The CDR3 runs to 14 residues. The CDR3 bases are TGTGCCAGCAGTGCGGACGGAATGAACACTGAAGCTTTCTTT. Encoded protein: CASSADGMNTEAFF.

This chain joins TRBV7-2 and TRBJ2-1; D remains unclear. Germline V lookup: CDR1 SGHTA, CDR2 FQGNSA. The V end was cut by 2 bases, the J end by 7 bases, with 6 bases between. There are 12 residues in the CDR3. CDR3 sequence: CASSLHENEQFF. CDR3 nucleotides: TGTGCCAGCAGCTTACATGAGAATGAGCAGTTCTTC.

V is TRBV28 and J is TRBJ2-3; D possibly matches TRBD1 or TRBD2 (5 bases each). CDR3 size: 15 residues. Per germline, CDR1 MDHEN and CDR2 SYDVKM. The V end lost 2 bases, the J end lost 1 base, and 10 bases lay between the germline ends. CDR3 DNA sequence: TGTGCCAGCAGTTTAATGAGGGGTGGCACAGATACGCAGTATTTT. Its translation: CASSLMRGGTDTQYF.

This chain uses TRBV6-5 with TRBJ2-1; 8 nucleotides agree with TRBD2. The CDR3 covers 13 residues. V was pared by 7 bases and J by 8 bases, with 7 bases of the junction left unmatched. Germline assignment: CDR1 MNHEY and CDR2 SVGAGI. The CDR3 DNA is TGTGCCAGCACCTACACGGGGGGGTATGAGCAGTTCTTC. Amino acid sequence: CASTYTGGYEQFF.

The rearrangement links TRBV5-6 to TRBJ2-7; a weak D match, TRBD2 (6 bases). V shed 3 bases and J shed 6 bases, with 7 bases lying between them. The CDR3 loop spans 11 amino acids. In germline, CDR1 is SGHDT, CDR2 YYEEEE. The CDR3 nucleotides read TGTGCCAGCAGCTCGGGACTCGAGCAGTACTTC. This translates into CASSSGLEQYF.

This rearrangement joins TRBV27 to TRBJ2-3; 8 nucleotides agree with TRBD1. J gave up 2 bases and V 7 bases, and 5 bases lay outside the gene matches. Germline assignment: CDR1 MNHEY and CDR2 SMNVEV (reference sequence). There are 14 residues in the CDR3. CDR3 bases: TGTGCCAGCACCAGGGGGCCTTTCACAGATACGCAGTATTTT. This encodes CASTRGPFTDTQYF.

The chain combines TRBV5-6 with TRBJ1-5; the D is unclear. The V gene lost 2 bases and the J gene lost 0 bases, with 9 bases spanning the gap. CDR1 is SGHDT, CDR2 YYEEEE, per germline. The CDR3 consists of 15 residues. The CDR3 DNA reads TGTGCCAGCAGCTTAGTCGGTGATAGCAATCAGCCCCAGCATTTT. Its translation: CASSLVGDSNQPQHF.

This rearrangement joins TRBV6-4 to TRBJ2-7; 7 nucleotides align to TRBD1. The CDR3 is 15 residues long. Germline trimming cut 1 base from V and 2 bases from J; bases unmatched to any gene: 5. CDR1 and CDR2 (germline): MRHNA, SNTAGT. The CDR3 sequence is CASSDWGQTPYEQYF. The DNA for the CDR3 is TGTGCCAGCAGTGACTGGGGACAGACCCCCTACGAGCAGTACTTC.

This chain joins TRBV7-9 and TRBJ1-2; 12 bases map to TRBD1. Looked up from germline, CDR1 is SEHNR and CDR2 is FQNEAQ (reference sequence). Germline trimming cut 4 bases from V and 7 bases from J; bases unmatched to any gene: 7. The CDR3 has 15 amino acids. CDR3 sequence: CASSSGQGAQSGYTF. CDR3 DNA: TGTGCCAGCAGCTCGGGACAGGGGGCGCAGAGTGGCTACACCTTC.

This clone is a singleton in its sample. This chain uses TRBV6-6 with TRBJ1-1, with D unclear. The V gene's germline CDR1 is MNHNY and CDR2 SVGAGI (reference sequence). The CDR3 covers 12 residues. With 2 bases removed from V and 6 bases from J, the gap between germline ends came to 7 bases. CDR3 protein: CASSYAGPEAFF. DNA of the CDR3: TGTGCCAGCAGTTACGCGGGTCCTGAAGCTTTCTTT.

This chain's CDR3 is CASSFPPPQKPNTGELFF. The CDR3 coding sequence is TGCGCCAGCAGCTTTCCGCCGCCCCAAAAGCCGAACACCGGGGAGCTGTTTTTT. The V call is TRBV5-1, the J call TRBJ2-2; D is uncertain. Trimming took 2 bases from V and 0 from J, leaving 17 bases between them. Germline-derived CDR1 and CDR2 are SGHRS and YFSETQ. CDR3 size: 18 residues.

The chain carries TRBV7-6 and TRBJ2-1; D may be TRBD2 (7 bases). Trimming shortened V by 7 bases and J by 4 bases, and 17 bases separated the two germline ends. This CDR3 region has 15 residues. The germline CDR1 and CDR2 sequences are SGHVS and FNYEAQ. This chain's CDR3 is CASIPTRGAYNEQFF. DNA of the CDR3: TGTGCCAGCATCCCCACTCGGGGGGCGTACAATGAGCAGTTCTTC.

The genes are TRBV30 and TRBJ2-7; D unresolved. V was trimmed by 0 bases and J by 7 bases, leaving 10 bases between them. The CDR3 covers 12 residues. CDR1 is GTSNPN and CDR2 is SVGIG in the germline V gene (reference sequence). The CDR3 spells CAWSVGPSEQYF. The CDR3 DNA follows: TGTGCCTGGAGTGTCGGCCCGTCTGAGCAGTACTTC.

The chain employs TRBV19 and TRBJ2-2, with D possibly TRBD2 on 6 matching bases. V shed 3 bases and J shed 5 bases, with 13 bases lying between them. Germline lookup yields CDR1 LNHDA and CDR2 SQIVND (reference sequence). The length of the CDR3 is 15 residues. For the CDR3, the DNA is TGTGCCAGTAGTATCTCCGGGAGATCTACCGGGGAGCTGTTTTTT. Translation gives CASSISGRSTGELFF.

This rearrangement joins TRBV4-3 to TRBJ2-7; perhaps D is TRBD1 or TRBD2 (5 bases each). Germline CDR1 reads LGHNA; CDR2 reads YSLEER. The V gene lost 0 bases and the J gene lost 3 bases, with 12 bases spanning the gap. The CDR3 covers 15 residues. The CDR3, as DNA: TGCGCCAGCAGCCAAGATCTGGGGACCGGCTACGAGCAGTACTTC. Residues: CASSQDLGTGYEQYF.

The J gene is TRBJ2-7, the V gene TRBV7-9; tentative D call: TRBD1 (6 bases). V was trimmed by 4 bases and J by 2 bases, leaving 15 bases between them. From germline, CDR1 is SEHNR and CDR2 FQNEAQ (reference sequence). The CDR3 is 15 amino acids. The CDR3 sequence: CASSSPDRLTYEQYF. As DNA, the CDR3 is TGTGCCAGCAGCTCTCCTGACAGGCTTACCTACGAGCAGTACTTC.

The table lists this clone with a few counts. This chain links TRBV19 with TRBJ1-1, with unresolved D. The CDR3 has 14 amino acids. Per the germline V gene, CDR1 is LNHDA and CDR2 is SQIVND (reference sequence). The germline V and J ends were trimmed by 4 bases and 1 base, with 10 bases remaining between them. The CDR3 here is CASSTGPGNTEAFF. As DNA, the CDR3 is TGTGCCAGTAGTACCGGACCCGGGAACACTGAAGCTTTCTTT.

The V gene is TRBV29-1, the J gene TRBJ2-3; D is perhaps TRBD1 (6 bases). Per the germline V gene, CDR1 is SQVTM and CDR2 is ANQGSEA. Trimming pared 7 bases from V and 2 bases from J, leaving 16 bases between. This CDR3 comprises 14 residues. For the CDR3, the DNA is TGCAGCGACCTTGAGAGGGGACACACAGATACGCAGTATTTT. The encoded protein is CSDLERGHTDTQYF.

This clone has a handful of counts. The chain is built from TRBV13 and TRBJ1-2; tentative D call: TRBD1 (5 bases). Germline V gene data show CDR1 as PRHDT and CDR2 as FYEKMQ (reference sequence). V shed 1 base and J shed 3 bases, with 9 bases lying between them. The CDR3 consists of 14 residues. The CDR3 is CASSLDRQYYGYTF. CDR3 nucleotide sequence: TGTGCCAGCAGCTTAGACCGACAGTACTATGGCTACACCTTC.

This chain joins TRBV7-9 and TRBJ2-5; possibly TRBD1 for D (5 bases). This CDR3 region has 15 residues. Germline V gene sequence: CDR1 SEHNR, CDR2 FQNEAQ (reference sequence). Trimming took 0 bases from V and 1 from J, leaving 9 bases between them. The CDR3 bases are TGTGCCAGCAGCTTAGCCCCCCAGGGCCAAGAGACCCAGTACTTC. Translating it yields CASSLAPQGQETQYF. The full variable domain, rest sourced from reference TRBV7-9 and TRBJ2-5, is DTGVSQNPRHKITKRGQNVTFRCDPISEHNRLYWYRQTLGQGPEFLTYFQNEAQLEKSRLLSDRFSAERPKGSFSTLEIQRTEQGDSAMYLCASSLAPQGQETQYFGPGTRLLVL.

The chain combines TRBV4-2 with TRBJ2-7, with D unresolved. With 6 bases removed from V and 2 bases from J, the gap between germline ends came to 14 bases. The CDR3 totals 14 residues. Germline V gene lookup returns CDR1 LGHNA and CDR2 YNFKEQ. The CDR3 region is CASSYTTSTYEQYF. CDR3 in DNA: TGTGCCAGCAGTTACACAACTTCCACCTACGAGCAGTACTTC.

The genes are TRBV30 and TRBJ1-1, with D unclear. With 0 bases removed from V and 7 bases from J, the gap between germline ends came to 12 bases. Germline CDR1 reads GTSNPN; CDR2 reads SVGIG (reference sequence). CDR3 size: 13 residues. CDR3 DNA sequence: TGTGCCTGGAGTGTACCCCCCGTTGTTGAAGCTTTCTTT. Translation: CAWSVPPVVEAFF.

The V and J genes are TRBV11-2 and TRBJ2-5; no firm D call. There are 12 residues in the CDR3. Germline assignment: CDR1 SGHAT and CDR2 FQNNGV. V gave up 4 bases and J gave up 5 bases, with 8 bases separating them. The CDR3 reads CASSWTQETQYF. For the CDR3, the DNA is TGTGCCAGCAGCTGGACCCAGGAGACCCAGTACTTC.

V and J are TRBV11-2 and TRBJ2-7; D is perhaps TRBD1 or TRBD2 (5 bases each). The CDR3 extends over 14 amino acids. In germline, CDR1 is SGHAT, CDR2 FQNNGV. Trimming shortened V by 4 bases and J by 3 bases, and 13 bases separated the two germline ends. CDR3 coding DNA: TGTGCCAGCAGCTGGTACTTGGGGGACTACGAGCAGTACTTC. It translates to CASSWYLGDYEQYF.

The V gene is TRBV4-3, the J gene TRBJ2-7; no definite D call. CDR1 LGHNA and CDR2 YSLEER come from the germline V gene. V was clipped by 0 bases and J by 4 bases, with 13 bases between them. This CDR3 spans 15 amino acids. The CDR3 protein is CASSQDRGQGYEQYF. As DNA, the CDR3 is TGCGCCAGCAGCCAAGATAGAGGCCAAGGGTACGAGCAGTACTTC.